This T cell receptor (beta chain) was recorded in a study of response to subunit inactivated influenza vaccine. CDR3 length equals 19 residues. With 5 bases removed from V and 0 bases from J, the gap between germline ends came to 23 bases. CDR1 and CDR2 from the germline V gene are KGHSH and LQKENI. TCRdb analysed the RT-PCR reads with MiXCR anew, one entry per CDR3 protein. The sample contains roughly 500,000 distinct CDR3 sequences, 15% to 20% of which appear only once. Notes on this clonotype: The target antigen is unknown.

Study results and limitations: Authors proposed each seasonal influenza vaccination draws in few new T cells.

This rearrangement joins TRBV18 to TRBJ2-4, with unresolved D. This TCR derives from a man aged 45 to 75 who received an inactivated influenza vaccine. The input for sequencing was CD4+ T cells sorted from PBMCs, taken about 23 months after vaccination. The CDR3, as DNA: TGTGCCAGCTCAGATATGGGGTTTAATGACCTACTAGCCAAAAACATTCAGTACTTC. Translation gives CASSDMGFNDLLAKNIQYF.